The rows below give T cell receptor beta chains drawn from one sample of a study of blood T cell repertoires in COVID-19. Generated by immunoSEQ multiplex PCR, the TCRdb table keeps only in-frame clones and is missing some. This sample has about 87,000 clones; around four fifths occur once, and the top ten carry more than 2%. Sequences were obtained from peripheral blood. The receptors come from a woman in her seventies with acute or convalescent COVID-19. Each CDR3 is given without its conserved first and last residue. A D gene is named only where the DNA matches it firmly.

d_call: TRBD1; j_call: TRBJ2-3; v_call: TRBV4-2; cdr3_aa: ASSQDRTGATDTQY
d_call: TRBD1; j_call: TRBJ1-4; v_call: TRBV5-1; cdr3_aa: ASSTGQGITTNEKLF
d_call: NA; j_call: TRBJ1-1; v_call: TRBV2; cdr3_aa: ASSERQWNTEAF
d_call: NA; j_call: TRBJ1-1; v_call: TRBV5-1; cdr3_aa: ASSSTRGGNTEAF
d_call: NA; j_call: TRBJ1-4; v_call: TRBV7-3; cdr3_aa: ASSLAGGSNEKLF
d_call: TRBD1; j_call: TRBJ2-7; v_call: TRBV14; cdr3_aa: ASSSAGGRNYEQY
d_call: NA; j_call: TRBJ1-3; v_call: TRBV7-6; cdr3_aa: ASSLWASSGNTIY
d_call: NA; j_call: TRBJ2-1; v_call: TRBV11-3; cdr3_aa: ASSLGQEQF
d_call: TRBD2; j_call: TRBJ2-2; v_call: TRBV9; cdr3_aa: ASSVGSAGELFGELF
d_call: TRBD1; j_call: TRBJ2-7; v_call: TRBV7-6; cdr3_aa: ASSKLTGTESYEQY
d_call: NA; j_call: TRBJ1-3; v_call: TRBV28; cdr3_aa: ASTNNPGTSGNTIY
d_call: NA; j_call: TRBJ1-5; v_call: TRBV9; cdr3_aa: ASSVGQINQPQH
d_call: NA; j_call: TRBJ2-1; v_call: TRBV12-3/TRBV12-4; cdr3_aa: ASSDVDEQF
d_call: TRBD1; j_call: TRBJ1-5; v_call: TRBV4-1; cdr3_aa: ASSGGQGNQPQH
d_call: TRBD1; j_call: TRBJ1-4; v_call: TRBV5-1; cdr3_aa: ASTGGAEAATNEKLF
d_call: NA; j_call: TRBJ2-4; v_call: TRBV3-1/TRBV3-2; cdr3_aa: ASSPYGEDIQY
d_call: TRBD1; j_call: TRBJ2-3; v_call: TRBV11-2; cdr3_aa: ASSLDRTGSTDTQY
d_call: NA; j_call: TRBJ1-5; v_call: TRBV11-2; cdr3_aa: ASSLDFGQPQH
d_call: NA; j_call: TRBJ2-1; v_call: TRBV3-1/TRBV3-2; cdr3_aa: ASSQVGGGSYNEQF
d_call: TRBD2; j_call: TRBJ2-1; v_call: TRBV6-6; cdr3_aa: ASSPSGASYNEQF
d_call: NA; j_call: TRBJ1-1; v_call: TRBV30; cdr3_aa: AWSVQGRGPTEAF
d_call: NA; j_call: TRBJ1-2; v_call: TRBV10-3; cdr3_aa: AITLGEAYGYT
d_call: TRBD1; j_call: TRBJ2-2; v_call: TRBV29-1; cdr3_aa: SVRRPGQGANTGELF
d_call: NA; j_call: TRBJ1-2; v_call: TRBV11-3; cdr3_aa: ASSLGTVRGYT